The clone carrying this T cell receptor (beta chain) counts as medium-sized (0.01 to 0.1%). Its matching antigen is unknown. The V and J ends lost 10 bases and 5 bases respectively, with 23 bases between them. The CDR3 covers 15 residues. Germline CDR1 and CDR2: LNHDA and SQIVND (reference sequence). This record comes from a study of CD8 T cell repertoires and HIV-1 epitope variants. About the research overall: Epitopes were three Gag families plus Nef HW9 and YT9. 1M T cells were kept uncultured as a baseline. Regarding the study as a whole: Six of nine antigen-specific clonotypes appeared cross-reactive to autologous or escape variants.

Clones were read by immunoSEQ multiplex PCR, and TCRdb kept only the in-frame ones, dropping some. The data hold about 90,000 clones, with 70% to 75% observed a single time. The sample comprised uncultured baseline CD8+ T cells from peripheral blood mononuclear cells (PBMCs). The chain uses TRBV19 and TRBJ1-1; no clear D gene. The sequence was collected from a male donor with HIV. The CDR3 DNA follows: TGTGCCACTTCGGGAAGTACGACGTCCGATACTGAAGCTTTCTTT. Translated: CATSGSTTSDTEAFF.